This T cell receptor beta chain stems from a study of long-term antiretroviral therapy in people with HIV (dated 2022 in TCRdb). Concerning the study at large: The earliest samples were collected about a decade before the 2015 WHO recommendation for immediate ART, when ART was typically delayed until CD4 counts fell. This retrospective serial study examined whether starting ART and sustained HIV suppression were associated with changes in the composition and diversity of the TRB repertoire in peripheral blood. A total of some 210 cryopreserved PBMC samples were contributed to the cohort by 30 adults with confirmed HIV infection, with samples collected serially over a mean of around 6 years (range 1-12). Eleven of the 30 participants with HIV were female. No cross-contamination during QIAcube processing turned up in test extractions that ran a monoclonal T-cell line alongside 30 or so polyclonal samples. Findings and caveats that apply to the study as a whole: Because pre-ART samples had limited cell numbers, unsorted PBMC were profiled rather than sorted CD4+ and CD8+ T cells. At every time point, the repertoire was dominated by expanded TRB clones first identified before ART initiation, although this dominance fluctuated and, in many PLHIV, declined after ART. The samples were dated from the mid-2000s to the late 2010s, and the ART regimens that were used may be less effective than current ART regimens. Starting ART was linked to a significant rise in TRB diversity, yet even after long-term ART the diversity remained significantly lower than in transplant donor controls. HIV repertoires had narrower CDR3 length ranges than controls, and the network structure suggested an antigen-experienced repertoire that shifted only slightly toward naive after ART. Inferences about post-ART repertoire changes are limited because no data were available on ART adherence, viral resistance or therapy changes. Because PBMC availability was limited, only the TCR beta chain was sequenced, with no alpha chain pairing.

To be included, a participant needed at least one PBMC sample from before ART initiation plus at least two post-ART samples. All participants with HIV were treated in the United States of America. Cryopreserved samples of about 0.95-10 million PBMC were thawed and washed before DNA extraction. At the time of the earliest PBMC sample for each participant with HIV, ages ranged from 23 to 54 years. PBMC samples from each participant spanned 1-4 timepoints before ART initiation and 2-8 timepoints after ART initiation, with a median of 7 samples. For every participant, serial HIV viral load, CD4+ T-cell count, ART history and demographic data were obtained. Genomic DNA was extracted from unsorted PBMC with a Qiagen kit on a QIAcube, processed in batches of 12 samples. The immunoSEQ hsTCRB v3.0 assay was used at survey level resolution to sequence the TRB variable region. A depth of about 40,000-50,000 T-cell genomes per sample was targeted for TRB sequencing. TRB libraries were pooled and sequenced on an Illumina MiSeq using a v3 150-cycle kit. Per the source publication's procedure: Repertoire analysis was performed in R inside a reproducible Nextflow workflow that covered QC, data transformation and analysis. LymphoSeq2, an R package for exploring AIRR-Seq data, was used to implement custom analyses. Several samples that yielded fewer than 5000 total TRB sequences were excluded, so that fewer than 200 HIV repertoires were analyzed. Among the 170 to 200 retained HIV repertoires, approximately 57 were collected before ART initiation and 129 were collected after ART initiation. Repertoires were downsampled to 5000 TRB nucleotide sequences, and summary statistics were averaged over 100 downsampling iterations. Only TRB sequences with CDR3 regions of at least seven amino acids were retained for analysis. Diversity was assessed using a clonality score derived from Shannon entropy and using the Gini coefficient. In the repertoire networks, any two of the top 5000 CDR3 amino acid sequences were linked whenever the two sequences differed by an edit distance of one. GLIPH2 predicted antigen specificity groups and MHC restriction for TRB CDR3 amino acid sequences. To flag known associations with CMV, EBV, HIV or tissue antigens, CDR3 amino acid sequences were compared against VDJdb and McPAS-TCR. Pre-ART, post-ART and control groups were compared with Wilcoxon signed-rank tests and Holm-Bonferroni correction. The source is immuneACCESS, and TCRdb retained only in-frame sequences with V and J called. Part of the clones is not carried over; for the studies checked, unresolved V genes explain less than half of this, and the remainder is unexplained. The V and J calls and the clone size are those of that table, but D and trimming were determined from the DNA. This sample comprises around 6,700 clones, roughly 70% of them detected only once. 30% of the sample is in the top ten clones.

The V end loses 0 bases and the J end loses 1 base, and a stretch of 15 bases separates them. Taken from the germline V gene, the CDR1 and CDR2 loops are SGHVS and FQNEAQ. Including cysteine and phenylalanine, the CDR3 has 17 amino acids. The entry retains the CDR3 DNA only, 51 bases that are in frame from base 1. Comments on this clone: Its specific antigen is unknown. The input lacks base qualities; no much larger clone sits a single base away.

Recombination joined TRBV7-8 with TRBJ1-1; the D gene identity is not certain. Sequenced material: unsorted PBMCs, taken 0.2 years after starting antiretroviral therapy. The source of this sequence is a man between 40 and 49 years old with HIV. The nucleotides are TGTGCCAGCAGCTTAGCTGGAGGCTACCTCTCGAACACTGAAGCTTTCTTT. It codes for CASSLAGGYLSNTEAFF.